This T cell receptor beta chain was found in a study of blood T cell repertoires in COVID-19. Germline V gene data show CDR1 as SGHRS and CDR2 as YFSETQ. The CDR3 has 15 amino acids. V was clipped by 0 bases and J by 9 bases; unmatched bases: 8. In the original workflow: For nucleated cells, counts were estimated from reference gene primer amplification. TCRdb keeps only in-frame clones here, not all; method: immunoSEQ multiplex PCR. That table supplies the V and J calls and clone size; D and trimming were determined from the DNA. Of under 200,000 clones in the sample, 88% were seen once. V and J are TRBV5-1 and TRBJ2-1; TRBD1 matches 8 bases. The sequencing sample was made of peripheral blood. This clonotype was sampled from a man between 18 and 29 years old with active or convalescent COVID-19. Here the CDR3 DNA reads TGCGCCAGCAGCTTGGGCGGGACAGGAGTCGCTGAGCAGTTCTTC. This codes for CASSLGGTGVAEQFF.